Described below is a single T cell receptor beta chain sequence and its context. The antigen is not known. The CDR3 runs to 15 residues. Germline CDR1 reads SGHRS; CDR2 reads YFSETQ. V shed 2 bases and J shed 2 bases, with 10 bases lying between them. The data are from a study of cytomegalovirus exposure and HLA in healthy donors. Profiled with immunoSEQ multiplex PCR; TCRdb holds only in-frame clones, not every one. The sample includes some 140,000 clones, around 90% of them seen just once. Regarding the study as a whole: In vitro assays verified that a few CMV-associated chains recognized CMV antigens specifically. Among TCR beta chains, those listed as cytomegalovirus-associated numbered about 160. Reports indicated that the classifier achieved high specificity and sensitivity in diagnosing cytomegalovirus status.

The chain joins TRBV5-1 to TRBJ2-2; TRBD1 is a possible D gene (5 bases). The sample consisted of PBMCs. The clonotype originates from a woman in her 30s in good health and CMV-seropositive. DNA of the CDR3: TGCGCCAGCAGCTTCCAGGGCTCAAACACCGGGGAGCTGTTTTTT. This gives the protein CASSFQGSNTGELFF. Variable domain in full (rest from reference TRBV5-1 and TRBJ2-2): KAGVTQTPRYLIKTRGQQVTLSCSPISGHRSVSWYQQTPGQGLQFLFEYFSETQRNKGNFPGRFSGRQFSNSRSEMNVSTLELGDSALYLCASSFQGSNTGELFFGEGSRLTVL.